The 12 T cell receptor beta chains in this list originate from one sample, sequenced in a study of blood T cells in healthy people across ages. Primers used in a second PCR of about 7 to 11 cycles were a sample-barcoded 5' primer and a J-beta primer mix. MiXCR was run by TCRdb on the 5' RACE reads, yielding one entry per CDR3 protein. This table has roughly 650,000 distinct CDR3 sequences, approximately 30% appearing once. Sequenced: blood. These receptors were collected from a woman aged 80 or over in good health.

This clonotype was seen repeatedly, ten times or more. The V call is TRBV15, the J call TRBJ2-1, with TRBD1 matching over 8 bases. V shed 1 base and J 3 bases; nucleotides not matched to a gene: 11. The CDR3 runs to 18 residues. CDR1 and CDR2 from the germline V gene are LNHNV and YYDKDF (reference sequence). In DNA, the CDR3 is TGTGCCACCAGCAGAGTTGGCCGGACAGGGATCAGCTACAATGAGCAGTTCTTC. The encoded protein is CATSRVGRTGISYNEQFF.

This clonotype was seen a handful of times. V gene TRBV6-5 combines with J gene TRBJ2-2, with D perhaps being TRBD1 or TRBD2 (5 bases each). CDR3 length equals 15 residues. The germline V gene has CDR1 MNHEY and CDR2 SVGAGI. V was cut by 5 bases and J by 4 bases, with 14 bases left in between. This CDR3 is CASSAPGTATGELFF. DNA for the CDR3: TGTGCCAGCAGTGCTCCCGGGACCGCCACCGGGGAGCTGTTTTTT.

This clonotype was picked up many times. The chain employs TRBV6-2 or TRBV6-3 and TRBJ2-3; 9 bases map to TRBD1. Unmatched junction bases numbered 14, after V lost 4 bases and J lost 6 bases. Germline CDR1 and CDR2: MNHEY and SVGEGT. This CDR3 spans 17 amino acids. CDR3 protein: CASSSYETTGGSDTQYF. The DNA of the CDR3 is TGTGCCAGCAGTTCCTACGAAACTACAGGGGGCAGTGATACGCAGTATTTT.

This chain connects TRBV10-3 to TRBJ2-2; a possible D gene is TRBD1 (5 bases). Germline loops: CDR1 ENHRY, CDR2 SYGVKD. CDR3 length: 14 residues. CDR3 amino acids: CTTRVTGNTGELFF. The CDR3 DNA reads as TGTACCACCCGTGTTACAGGGAACACCGGGGAGCTGTTTTTT.

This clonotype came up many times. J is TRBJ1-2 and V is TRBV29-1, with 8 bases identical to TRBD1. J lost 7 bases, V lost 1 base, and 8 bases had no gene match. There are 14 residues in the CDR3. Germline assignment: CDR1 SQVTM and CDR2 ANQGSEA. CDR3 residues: CSVEVPDREAGYTF. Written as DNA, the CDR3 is TGCAGCGTTGAAGTTCCGGACAGGGAGGCTGGCTACACCTTC. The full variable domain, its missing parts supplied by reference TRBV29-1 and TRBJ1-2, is SAVISQKPSRDICQRGTSLTIQCQVDSQVTMMFWYRQQPGQSLTLIATANQGSEATYESGFVIDKFPISRPNLTFSTLTVSNMSPEDSSIYLCSVEVPDREAGYTFGSGTRLTVV.

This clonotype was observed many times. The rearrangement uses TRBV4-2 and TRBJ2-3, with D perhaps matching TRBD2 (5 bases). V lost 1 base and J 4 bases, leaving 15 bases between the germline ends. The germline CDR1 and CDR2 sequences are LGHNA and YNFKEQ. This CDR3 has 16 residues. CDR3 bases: TGTGCCAGCAGCCAAGTGAGTCGGGGTGGGTCAGATACGCAGTATTTT. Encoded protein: CASSQVSRGGSDTQYF.

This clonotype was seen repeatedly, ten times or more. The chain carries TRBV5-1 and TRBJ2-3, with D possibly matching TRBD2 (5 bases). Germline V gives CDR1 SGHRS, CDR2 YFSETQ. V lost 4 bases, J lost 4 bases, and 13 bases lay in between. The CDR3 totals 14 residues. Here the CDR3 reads CASSLDSWPDTQYF. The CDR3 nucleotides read TGCGCCAGCAGCCTGGACTCATGGCCAGATACGCAGTATTTT. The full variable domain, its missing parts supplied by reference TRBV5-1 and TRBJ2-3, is KAGVTQTPRYLIKTRGQQVTLSCSPISGHRSVSWYQQTPGQGLQFLFEYFSETQRNKGNFPGRFSGRQFSNSRSEMNVSTLELGDSALYLCASSLDSWPDTQYFGPGTRLTVL.

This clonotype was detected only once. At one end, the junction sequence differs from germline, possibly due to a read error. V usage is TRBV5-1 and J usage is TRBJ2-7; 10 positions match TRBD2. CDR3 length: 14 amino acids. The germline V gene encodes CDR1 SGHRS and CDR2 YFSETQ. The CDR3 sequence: CASSQRGGAYGQYF. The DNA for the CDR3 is TGCGCCAGCAGCCAGCGGGGGGGAGCCTACGGGCAGTACTTC.

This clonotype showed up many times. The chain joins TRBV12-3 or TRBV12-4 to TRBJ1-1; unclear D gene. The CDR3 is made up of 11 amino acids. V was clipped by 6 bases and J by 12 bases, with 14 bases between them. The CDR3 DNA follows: TGTGCCAGCAGCCCCGGGCCTGGGACTTTCTTT. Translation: CASSPGPGTFF.

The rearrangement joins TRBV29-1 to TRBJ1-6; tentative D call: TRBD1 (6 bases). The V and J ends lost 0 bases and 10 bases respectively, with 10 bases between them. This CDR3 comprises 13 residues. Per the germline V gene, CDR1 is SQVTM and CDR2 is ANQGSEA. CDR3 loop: CSVEEGAGSPLHF. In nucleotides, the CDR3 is TGCAGCGTTGAAGAGGGGGCCGGATCACCCCTCCACTTT.

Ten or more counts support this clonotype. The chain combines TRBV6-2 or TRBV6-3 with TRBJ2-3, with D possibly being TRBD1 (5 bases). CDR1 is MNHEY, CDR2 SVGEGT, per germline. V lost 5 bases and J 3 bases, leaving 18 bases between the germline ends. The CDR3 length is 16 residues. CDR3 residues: CASSIDGQIGTDTQYF. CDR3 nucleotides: TGTGCCAGCAGTATAGATGGACAAATCGGAACAGATACGCAGTATTTT.

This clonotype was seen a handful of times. CDR3 DNA sequence: TGTGCCAGCAGCCCCTCCGGGACAGGTGGGGAAAAACTGTTTTTT. This codes for CASSPSGTGGEKLFF. The chain employs TRBV3-1 and TRBJ1-4; TRBD1 matches 8 bases. The CDR3 has 15 residues. V lost 4 bases, J lost 8 bases, and 9 bases stayed unmatched. Looked up from germline, CDR1 is LGHDT and CDR2 is YNNKEL (reference sequence).